These T cell receptor beta chains were read from a single sample in a study of blood T cell repertoires in COVID-19. The method was immunoSEQ multiplex PCR; TCRdb's version includes in-frame clones alone and lacks a portion of them. The sample yields 110,000 or so clones, less than 85% seen once. Sequencing used peripheral blood. All receptors come from a woman in her sixties or seventies with acute or convalescent COVID-19. CDR3s include the opening cysteine and the closing phenylalanine or tryptophan. The D gene is left open where the match is weak. Clone size is shown for a subset of rows, as once, few, many or a class of expanded clone.

once	TRBV14	TRBJ2-7	TRBD2	TGTGCCAGCAGCCTGGGACTAGGCTCCTACGAGCAGTACTTC	CASSLGLGSYEQYF
.	TRBV28	TRBJ1-2	.	TGTGCCAGCACCCGGGGAGGCACAATCCATGGCTACACCTTC	CASTRGGTIHGYTF
.	TRBV10-3	TRBJ1-2	.	TGTGCCATCAAACTCGACAGACCTTATGGCTACACCTTC	CAIKLDRPYGYTF
.	TRBV24-1	TRBJ2-1	TRBD2	TGTGCCACCACCCATAGTGGAACTAGCGGATACAATGAGCAGTTCTTC	CATTHSGTSGYNEQFF
.	TRBV27	TRBJ1-1	.	TGTGCCAGCAGTTTATCCCTGACCGGGTCGACCTCTGCAGCTTTCTTT	CASSLSLTGSTSAAFF
few	TRBV27	TRBJ2-7	.	TGTGCCAGCAGTTTAGAAGGACTCCTTTGGCACGAGCAGTACTTC	CASSLEGLLWHEQYF
.	TRBV14	TRBJ2-3	.	TGTGCCAGCAGCTTTAGGGGTGCAGATACGCAGTATTTT	CASSFRGADTQYF
.	TRBV3-1/TRBV3-2	TRBJ2-1	TRBD1	TGTGCCAGCACAGGGGGCCACAATGAGCAGTTCTTC	CASTGGHNEQFF
.	TRBV15	TRBJ1-3	.	TGTGCCACCAGCAGAGGCCGGCAGGGATTTGCCCGAAACACCATATATTTT	CATSRGRQGFARNTIYF
.	TRBV14	TRBJ1-1	.	TGTGCCAGCAGCCAAGCCCGGGGCACTGAAGCTTTCTTT	CASSQARGTEAFF
.	TRBV7-6	TRBJ2-2	.	TGTGCCAGCAGCTTAGGGGCAGGGGATTCGACCACCGGGGAGCTGTTTTTT	CASSLGAGDSTTGELFF
.	TRBV6-6	TRBJ1-5	.	TGTGCCAGCACCTCCGGGTCGGGTAGCAATCAGCCCCAGCATTTT	CASTSGSGSNQPQHF
few	TRBV3-1/TRBV3-2	TRBJ1-1	.	TGTGCCAGCAGCCAAGTAGCAACCCAGACTGACGCTTTCTTT	CASSQVATQTDAFF
few	TRBV6-5	TRBJ1-2	TRBD1	TGTGCCAGTGGGACAGTGAGGGGCTACACCTTC	CASGTVRGYTF
.	TRBV4-3	TRBJ1-1	.	TGCGCCAGCAGCCCAATAGGCGGACAGAACACTGAAGCTTTCTTT	CASSPIGGQNTEAFF
.	TRBV12-3/TRBV12-4	TRBJ2-7	.	TGTGCCAGCAGTTTAAAGACTGAGCAGTACTTC	CASSLKTEQYF
.	TRBV19	TRBJ2-2	TRBD1	TGTGCCAGTATGGGACAGGCGAACACCGGGGAGCTGTTTTTT	CASMGQANTGELFF
once	TRBV28	TRBJ2-7	TRBD1	TGTGCCAGCAGCGGGACAGGAGCCCCAGTGGTCGAGCAGTACTTC	CASSGTGAPVVEQYF
few	TRBV11-3	TRBJ2-3	.	TGTGCCAGCAGCCCCGATAGAGCGCAGTATTTT	CASSPDRAQYF
.	TRBV28	TRBJ2-1	.	TGTGCCAGCAGTCCTAACTATGAGCAGTTCTTC	CASSPNYEQFF
.	TRBV19	TRBJ2-3	TRBD2	TGTGCCAGTAGTCAAGCGGGGCATACAGATACGCAGTATTTT	CASSQAGHTDTQYF
.	TRBV19	TRBJ1-5	.	TGTGCCAGTATTGAGGGACACTATAGCAATCAGCCCCAGCATTTT	CASIEGHYSNQPQHF